These 23 T cell receptor beta chains were all obtained from the same sample, sequenced in a study of blood T cell repertoires in COVID-19. TCRdb keeps only in-frame clones here, not all; method: immunoSEQ multiplex PCR. The sample includes some 180,000 clones, 80% of them seen just once. Sequenced input: PBMCs or T cells enriched from blood (not recorded which). These receptors came from a man between 60 and 70 years old who had been exposed to COVID-19.

The genes are TRBV9 and TRBJ2-1, with 8 bases identical to TRBD2. V lost 3 bases and J lost 2; bases outside the gene matches: 4. The germline CDR1 and CDR2 sequences are SGDLS and YYNGEE. This CDR3 contains 15 residues. CDR3 amino acids: CASSAGLATYNEQFF. CDR3 sequence (DNA): TGTGCCAGCAGCGCTGGACTAGCCACCTACAATGAGCAGTTCTTC.

The gene calls are TRBV20-1 and TRBJ2-3; D is perhaps TRBD2 (6 bases). V was trimmed by 3 bases and J by 0 bases, leaving 13 bases between them. Germline V gene lookup returns CDR1 DFQATT and CDR2 SNEGSKA (reference sequence). CDR3 length: 15 residues. The CDR3 region has the DNA TGCAGTGCTAGTGTGACTAGTCATAGCACAGATACGCAGTATTTT. This encodes CSASVTSHSTDTQYF.

This clone was picked up one time. The chain carries TRBV4-2 and TRBJ1-4; 8 nucleotides line up with TRBD1. Germline assignment: CDR1 LGHNA and CDR2 YNFKEQ. This CDR3 spans 15 amino acids. The ends lost 0 bases at V and 8 bases at J; junction bases unmatched: 5. CDR3 loop: CASSQEDRGDEKLFF. The DNA for the CDR3 is TGTGCCAGCAGCCAAGAAGACAGGGGCGACGAAAAACTGTTTTTT.

The chain couples TRBV27 to TRBJ1-2; D is perhaps TRBD1 (6 bases). V lost 2 bases and J lost 3, with 13 bases in between. The CDR3 runs to 15 residues. The germline V gene has CDR1 MNHEY and CDR2 SMNVEV (reference sequence). The CDR3 DNA follows: TGTGCCAGCAGTTTAGGCGGCAGGGGCCACTATGGCTACACCTTC. It is translated as CASSLGGRGHYGYTF.

The J gene is TRBJ1-4, the V gene TRBV2, with 8 bases aligning to TRBD1. CDR3 length: 14 residues. Losses at the gene ends were 11 bases for V and 16 bases for J; bases not matched to a gene: 21. Germline values: CDR1 SNHLY, CDR2 FYNNEI. The CDR3 spells CARYPGIPGQVPFF. CDR3 coding DNA: TGTGCCCGATATCCGGGAATACCGGGACAGGTCCCGTTTTTT.

This clone was seen just once. The chain joins TRBV7-8 to TRBJ2-7, with TRBD2 matching 8 bases. After removal of 3 bases from V and 6 bases from J, the junction contained 13 bases not matched to a gene. Germline CDR1 reads SGHVS; CDR2 reads FQNEAQ. CDR3 length: 16 residues. CDR3 nucleotide sequence: TGTGCCAGCAGCTTGGGTCTAGCGGGCCCCATCGGCGAGCAGTACTTC. Protein sequence: CASSLGLAGPIGEQYF.

The gene calls are TRBV19 and TRBJ2-1; D perhaps matches TRBD1 (6 bases). The ends were cut back, 4 bases at V and 9 bases at J, with 19 bases in the middle. Per germline, CDR1 LNHDA and CDR2 SQIVND (reference sequence). The length of the CDR3 is 15 residues. CDR3 in amino acids: CASSTSPPFRGEQFF. CDR3 DNA sequence: TGTGCCAGTAGTACCTCGCCCCCGTTCAGGGGTGAGCAGTTCTTC.

The rearrangement uses TRBV5-1 and TRBJ1-2; the match to TRBD1 covers 8 bases. Germline assignment: CDR1 SGHRS and CDR2 YFSETQ. The CDR3 is 13 residues long. The junction had 4 bases not matched to a gene; V was cut back by 2 bases and J by 7 bases. CDR3 sequence reads: CASSLDRGAGYTF. The CDR3 DNA is TGCGCCAGCAGCTTAGACAGGGGCGCTGGCTACACCTTC.

The chain joins TRBV5-1 to TRBJ1-1; the D is unclear. This CDR3 region has 15 residues. V was shortened by 0 bases and J by 1 base, with 10 bases between the two germline ends. Germline V CDR1 and CDR2: SGHRS, YFSETQ. CDR3 sequence reads: CASSLVTTENTEAFF. The CDR3 DNA reads TGCGCCAGCAGCTTGGTCACCACAGAGAACACTGAAGCTTTCTTT.

This clone was seen a few times. The chain links TRBV27 to TRBJ2-7; D remains unclear. V dropped 5 bases and J dropped 2 bases, with 13 bases sitting between them. In germline, CDR1 is MNHEY, CDR2 SMNVEV (reference sequence). CDR3 size: 14 residues. As DNA, the CDR3 is TGTGCCAGCAGTCCCCAGACTGGCCCCTACGAGCAGTACTTC. This translates into CASSPQTGPYEQYF.

The gene calls are TRBV5-6 and TRBJ2-7; possibly TRBD1 for D (5 bases). Germline CDR1 and CDR2: SGHDT and YYEEEE. Trimming took off 1 base at V and 8 bases at J, with 10 bases between the two ends. This CDR3 region has 12 residues. The CDR3 protein is CASSLSGLQQYF. CDR3 in DNA: TGTGCCAGCAGCTTGTCAGGGTTACAGCAGTACTTC.

V and J are TRBV6-5 and TRBJ2-2; no firm D call. The CDR3 length is 13 residues. Germline-derived CDR1 and CDR2 are MNHEY and SVGAGI. Between the trimmed V and J ends, which lost 2 bases and 4 bases, there was a span of 5 bases. The CDR3 is CASSYLPTGELFF. The CDR3 DNA reads TGTGCCAGCAGTTACCTTCCCACCGGGGAGCTGTTTTTT.

This rearrangement joins TRBV19 to TRBJ2-7; D is perhaps TRBD2 (6 bases). The CDR3 has 14 residues. Deletions cut 9 bases from V and 0 bases from J, with 15 bases between. Germline V CDR1 and CDR2: LNHDA, SQIVND (reference sequence). The CDR3 sequence: CASRRDWTSYEQYF. The CDR3 DNA reads as TGTGCCAGCCGGAGGGACTGGACCTCCTACGAGCAGTACTTC.

The chain is built from TRBV27 and TRBJ2-2, with a tentative D call TRBD2 (6 bases). CDR1 and CDR2 (germline): MNHEY, SMNVEV (reference sequence). V gave up 6 bases and J gave up 9 bases, with 11 bases separating them. This CDR3 comprises 12 residues. The CDR3 sequence: CASSRLGRELFF. The CDR3 DNA follows: TGTGCCAGCAGCCGACTAGGCCGGGAGCTGTTTTTT.

The chain combines TRBV4-2 with TRBJ2-2; 10 bases are shared with TRBD2. The V and J ends lost 9 bases and 0 bases, in that order; junction bases with no gene match: 7. CDR1 LGHNA and CDR2 YNFKEQ come from the germline V gene. This CDR3 contains 16 residues. CDR3 bases: TGTGCCAGTGACGCTAGCGGGAGTACGAACACCGGGGAGCTGTTTTTT. The encoded protein is CASDASGSTNTGELFF.

This clone was detected only once. The rearrangement joins TRBV30 to TRBJ1-4, with 8 positions matching TRBD1. Germline CDR1 GTSNPN, CDR2 SVGIG (reference sequence). CDR3 length equals 14 residues. With V trimmed by 5 bases and J by 8 bases, 10 bases remained unmatched. The CDR3 loop is CAWSRTGRREKLFF. The CDR3 nucleotides read TGTGCCTGGTCCCGGACAGGGAGAAGGGAAAAACTGTTTTTT.

V and J are TRBV6-1 and TRBJ1-5; D is undetermined. The germline V and J ends were trimmed by 3 bases and 2 bases, with 14 bases remaining between them. Germline lookup yields CDR1 MNHNS and CDR2 SASEGT. This CDR3 is 16 amino acids long. CDR3 sequence reads: CASSEWVRGGNQPQHF. The CDR3 bases are TGTGCCAGCAGTGAGTGGGTCCGGGGTGGCAATCAGCCCCAGCATTTT.

The V gene is TRBV18, the J gene TRBJ2-7; a weak D match, TRBD2 (6 bases). CDR1 and CDR2 (germline): KGHSH, LQKENI. V gave up 2 bases and J gave up 1 base, with 12 bases separating them. The CDR3 totals 15 residues. The DNA of the CDR3 is TGTGCCAGCTCACCAAGGACTACCGCGTCCTACGAGCAGTACTTC. Translated: CASSPRTTASYEQYF.

The V gene is TRBV24-1, the J gene TRBJ2-7, with D perhaps matching TRBD2 (6 bases). CDR3 length: 12 amino acids. CDR1 is KGHDR, CDR2 SFDVKD, per germline. The V and J ends lost 9 bases and 6 bases respectively, with 14 bases between them. CDR3 nucleotides: TGTGCCACCGAGGGCTTCGGGGGCGAGCAGTACTTC. Amino acids: CATEGFGGEQYF.

The rearrangement uses TRBV19 and TRBJ2-2, with D possibly matching TRBD2 (6 bases). The V end was cut by 3 bases, the J end by 5 bases, with 10 bases between. The CDR3 runs to 14 residues. CDR1 LNHDA and CDR2 SQIVND come from the germline V gene (reference sequence). The DNA for the CDR3 is TGTGCCAGTAGTATCGGGCTAGCGACCGGGGAGCTGTTTTTT. This translates into CASSIGLATGELFF. Full variable domain (missing parts from reference TRBV19 and TRBJ2-2): DGGITQSPKYLFRKEGQNVTLSCEQNLNHDAMYWYRQDPGQGLRLIYYSQIVNDFQKGDIAEGYSVSREKKESFPLTVTSAQKNPTAFYLCASSIGLATGELFFGEGSRLTVL.

This chain connects TRBV24-1 to TRBJ2-1, with a tentative D call TRBD1 (6 bases). Trimming stripped 5 bases from V and 14 bases from J, with 18 bases between. Per germline, CDR1 KGHDR and CDR2 SFDVKD. The CDR3 contains 13 residues. The CDR3 reads CATSVRLAEGEFF. The CDR3 DNA is TGTGCCACCAGTGTGAGGCTAGCTGAGGGGGAGTTCTTC.

The chain recombines TRBV4-3 with TRBJ2-3; D might be TRBD2 (6 bases). The germline V and J ends were trimmed by 0 bases and 3 bases, with 16 bases remaining between them. The germline V gene encodes CDR1 LGHNA and CDR2 YSLEER. The CDR3 contains 17 residues. CDR3 sequence (DNA): TGCGCCAGCAGCCAAGATAATCTGGGGGGAGGTACAGATACGCAGTATTTT. It encodes CASSQDNLGGGTDTQYF.

The genes are TRBV6-4 and TRBJ2-1, with 7 bases that match TRBD2. The V and J ends lost 3 bases and 9 bases, in that order; junction bases with no gene match: 11. Germline V gene sequence: CDR1 MRHNA, CDR2 SNTAGT. The CDR3 extends over 15 amino acids. In nucleotides, the CDR3 is TGTGCCAGCAGTGAATCCGGCGGGAGCTTCGGTGAGCAGTTCTTC. Amino acids: CASSESGGSFGEQFF.